The 25 T cell receptor beta chains listed next were all sequenced from one sample in a study of cytomegalovirus exposure and HLA in healthy donors. The PCR employed 60 Vbeta primers together with 13 Jbeta primers. Measured with immunoSEQ multiplex PCR; TCRdb has only the in-frame clones, and not every one. This sample has over 50,000 clones, with 70% to 85% found just once. Specimen: PBMCs. The receptor set was obtained from a man aged 35 to 55 in good health and CMV-seronegative.

The chain has TRBV20-1 and TRBJ1-2; 7 nucleotides align to TRBD1. This CDR3 region has 11 residues. J gave up 8 bases and V 6 bases, and 6 bases lay outside the gene matches. Germline assignment: CDR1 DFQATT and CDR2 SNEGSKA (reference sequence). The CDR3 DNA sequence: TGCAGTGCAAAACAGGGGAACGGCTACACCTTC. This gives the protein CSAKQGNGYTF.

This clone was seen only a few times. The chain has TRBV5-1 and TRBJ2-4, with 8 bases aligning to TRBD2. This CDR3 spans 13 amino acids. With V trimmed by 4 bases and J by 6 bases, 3 bases remained unmatched. Germline V gene lookup returns CDR1 SGHRS and CDR2 YFSETQ. CDR3 DNA sequence: TGCGCCAGCAGCCTGGGGACTAGAAACATTCAGTACTTC. Its protein product is CASSLGTRNIQYF. The full variable domain, its missing parts supplied by reference TRBV5-1 and TRBJ2-4, is KAGVTQTPRYLIKTRGQQVTLSCSPISGHRSVSWYQQTPGQGLQFLFEYFSETQRNKGNFPGRFSGRQFSNSRSEMNVSTLELGDSALYLCASSLGTRNIQYFGAGTRLSVL.

This clone has a handful of counts. V is TRBV6-1 and J is TRBJ1-2; 8 bases line up with TRBD1. Per the germline V gene, CDR1 is MNHNS and CDR2 is SASEGT. The ends lost 3 bases at V and 7 bases at J; junction bases unmatched: 4. CDR3 length: 13 amino acids. For the CDR3, the DNA is TGTGCCAGCAGTGATTCAGGGGGCGGTGGCTACACCTTC. Encoded protein: CASSDSGGGGYTF.

The chain is built from TRBV11-3 and TRBJ2-5; 10 nucleotides match TRBD2. Germline trimming cut 5 bases from V and 1 base from J; bases unmatched to any gene: 10. The CDR3 contains 17 residues. Germline lookup yields CDR1 SGHNT and CDR2 YENEEA. This CDR3 reads CASSTGASGGIQETQYF. The CDR3 DNA sequence: TGTGCCAGCAGCACTGGGGCTAGCGGGGGAATCCAAGAGACCCAGTACTTC. Together with reference TRBV11-3 and TRBJ2-5, the CDR3 gives the full variable domain: EAGVVQSPRYKIIEKKQPVAFWCNPISGHNTLYWYLQNLGQGPELLIRYENEEAVDDSQLPKDRFSAERLKGVDSTLKIQPAELGDSAVYLCASSTGASGGIQETQYFGPGTRLLVL.

This chain links TRBV5-1 with TRBJ1-4; 9 nucleotides agree with TRBD1. Germline assignment: CDR1 SGHRS and CDR2 YFSETQ. The CDR3 has 15 residues. V shed 0 bases and J 3 bases; nucleotides not matched to a gene: 0. The CDR3 here is CASSLGQGANEKLFF. CDR3 coding DNA: TGCGCCAGCAGCTTGGGACAGGGGGCTAATGAAAAACTGTTTTTT.

The chain employs TRBV30 and TRBJ1-5; D not resolved. The CDR3 is 16 residues long. V was clipped by 2 bases and J by 6 bases, with 20 bases between them. The germline CDR1 and CDR2 sequences are GTSNPN and SVGIG (reference sequence). CDR3 nucleotide sequence: TGTGCCTGGAGTAACCCATTGAGGGAGCGCGGTCAGCCCCAGCATTTT. Residues: CAWSNPLRERGQPQHF.

The rearrangement uses TRBV9 and TRBJ2-2, with D unresolved. V was trimmed by 0 bases and J by 1 base, leaving 7 bases between them. The germline V gene has CDR1 SGDLS and CDR2 YYNGEE. The CDR3 sequence is 15 residues long. CDR3 loop: CASSVASGNTGELFF. The CDR3 DNA reads TGTGCCAGCAGCGTAGCTTCGGGGAACACCGGGGAGCTGTTTTTT.

The chain carries TRBV9 and TRBJ2-1; TRBD1 aligns across 7 bases. The trim removed 0 bases at V and 10 bases at J, leaving 10 bases unmatched. Germline V gene data show CDR1 as SGDLS and CDR2 as YYNGEE. This CDR3 comprises 15 residues. CDR3: CASSVAGGDFGEQFF. The CDR3 nucleotides read TGTGCCAGCAGCGTAGCAGGGGGTGACTTTGGGGAGCAGTTCTTC.

This rearrangement joins TRBV5-1 to TRBJ2-3; 10 bases are shared with TRBD2. The germline V gene has CDR1 SGHRS and CDR2 YFSETQ. The CDR3 has 16 amino acids. J was trimmed by 2 bases and V by 0 bases; bases with no gene match: 3. This CDR3 is CASSLGSGGLTDTQYF. Here the CDR3 DNA reads TGCGCCAGCAGCTTGGGTAGCGGGGGGCTCACAGATACGCAGTATTTT. The whole variable domain, remainder taken from reference TRBV5-1 and TRBJ2-3, is KAGVTQTPRYLIKTRGQQVTLSCSPISGHRSVSWYQQTPGQGLQFLFEYFSETQRNKGNFPGRFSGRQFSNSRSEMNVSTLELGDSALYLCASSLGSGGLTDTQYFGPGTRLTVL.

The chain joins TRBV11-2 to TRBJ1-2; a possible D gene is TRBD1 (5 bases). Germline CDR1 and CDR2: SGHAT and FQNNGV. This CDR3 contains 14 residues. Between the trimmed V and J ends, which lost 5 bases and 8 bases, there was a span of 18 bases. The CDR3 DNA is TGTGCCAGCAGCCTCAGGGTGACAGTAGACGGCTACACCTTC. It translates to CASSLRVTVDGYTF.

The chain has TRBV10-1 and TRBJ2-2; D is ambiguous. CDR3 length: 13 amino acids. Looked up from germline, CDR1 is WNHNN and CDR2 is SYGVQD (reference sequence). Between the trimmed V and J ends, which lost 2 bases and 2 bases, there was a span of 3 bases. In DNA, the CDR3 is TGCGCCAGCAGTGAGAGCAACACCGGGGAGCTGTTTTTT. Translation gives CASSESNTGELFF.

The CDR3 DNA reads TGTGCCAGCAGCTTGGCCCCTACCAATGAGCAGTTCTTC. This sequence encodes CASSLAPTNEQFF. The rearrangement uses TRBV5-4 and TRBJ2-1; D not certain. Germline loops: CDR1 SGHNT, CDR2 YYREEE (reference sequence). V dropped 0 bases and J dropped 6 bases, with 7 bases sitting between them. The length of the CDR3 is 13 residues.

The V gene is TRBV2, the J gene TRBJ2-5; 7 bases match TRBD1. After removal of 6 bases from V and 5 bases from J, the junction contained 6 bases not matched to a gene. Germline V CDR1 and CDR2: SNHLY, FYNNEI. The CDR3 is 13 amino acids. The CDR3 nucleotides read TGTGCCAGCAGCATAGACAGGGTGGAGACCCAGTACTTC. Its translation: CASSIDRVETQYF.

The V gene is TRBV11-2, the J gene TRBJ1-1, with no clear D. Per the germline V gene, CDR1 is SGHAT and CDR2 is FQNNGV. Trimming removed 1 base from V and 8 bases from J, with 17 bases in between. The CDR3 runs 15 residues. CDR3 in DNA: TGTGCCAGCAGCTTAGGAGCGGGCAGGACCCAGGAAGCTTTCTTT. This encodes CASSLGAGRTQEAFF.

The J gene is TRBJ1-1, the V gene TRBV4-1, with 7 bases lining up with TRBD1. Germline V gene sequence: CDR1 MGHRA, CDR2 YSYEKL. CDR3 length: 16 amino acids. J was trimmed by 3 bases and V by 0 bases; bases with no gene match: 7. The CDR3 protein is CASSQELGQAYTEAFF. The CDR3 DNA reads as TGCGCCAGCAGCCAAGAACTCGGACAGGCGTACACTGAAGCTTTCTTT.

V is TRBV7-8 and J is TRBJ2-5, with 14 bases aligning to TRBD2. With V trimmed by 5 bases and J by 3 bases, 8 bases remained unmatched. This CDR3 has 17 amino acids. CDR1 and CDR2 from the germline V gene are SGHVS and FQNEAQ. The CDR3 coding sequence is TGTGCCAGCAGCGGGACCGGGACTAGCGGGAGAGAAGAGACCCAGTACTTC. As protein: CASSGTGTSGREETQYF.

This clone appeared a single time. The V and J genes are TRBV30 and TRBJ1-1, with TRBD1 matching 8 bases. J lost 5 bases, V lost 7 bases, and 9 bases had no gene match. Germline V gene sequence: CDR1 GTSNPN, CDR2 SVGIG (reference sequence). The CDR3 consists of 13 residues. The CDR3 here is CASFQGARTEAFF. CDR3 nucleotides: TGTGCCTCGTTCCAGGGGGCGAGGACTGAAGCTTTCTTT.

About this clone: This specimen includes other DNA sequences encoding the same CDR3. V usage is TRBV4-1 and J usage is TRBJ1-1; 8 bases align to TRBD1. V dropped 0 bases and J dropped 0; count of bases not matched to a gene: 6. Germline CDR1 MGHRA, CDR2 YSYEKL. The CDR3 covers 17 residues. The DNA for the CDR3 is TGCGCCAGCAGCCAAGATTTTGGGACAGGAGTGAACACTGAAGCTTTCTTT. Protein product: CASSQDFGTGVNTEAFF.

This clone appeared a few times. The chain combines TRBV5-5 with TRBJ2-5, with D maybe TRBD2 (5 bases). V dropped 4 bases and J dropped 2 bases, with 9 bases sitting between them. The CDR3 loop spans 13 amino acids. CDR1 is SGHKS and CDR2 is YYEKEE in the germline V gene (reference sequence). The CDR3 DNA sequence: TGTGCCAGCAGCCTCCGGGGACAAGAGACCCAGTACTTC. Translation: CASSLRGQETQYF.

J is TRBJ2-7 and V is TRBV5-1; D is possibly TRBD1 (5 bases). The CDR3 has 15 amino acids. Germline CDR1 and CDR2: SGHRS and YFSETQ. Trimming shortened V by 4 bases and J by 2 bases, and 16 bases separated the two germline ends. The CDR3 region has the DNA TGCGCCAGCAGCCGAGAAACTACAGGCCCCTACGAGCAGTACTTC. As protein: CASSRETTGPYEQYF.

The rearrangement links TRBV25-1 to TRBJ2-3; 8 bases match TRBD2. CDR3 size: 16 residues. The junction had 7 bases not matched to a gene; V was cut back by 0 bases and J by 5 bases. Germline loops: CDR1 MGHDK, CDR2 SYGVNS. CDR3 bases: TGTGCCAGCAGTGAATATCGGGGGGGGTATGTAGATACGCAGTATTTT. It yields the protein CASSEYRGGYVDTQYF.

The V and J genes are TRBV2 and TRBJ2-4, with D perhaps TRBD2 (5 bases). Trimming cost V 6 bases and J 0 bases, with 9 bases left between them. Germline CDR1 is SNHLY and CDR2 is FYNNEI. The CDR3 is made up of 14 amino acids. DNA for the CDR3: TGTGCCAGCAGGCCACTAGTAGCCAAAAACATTCAGTACTTC. Translation gives CASRPLVAKNIQYF. Based on the CDR3 plus reference TRBV2 and TRBJ2-4, the full variable domain is EPEVTQTPSHQVTQMGQEVILRCVPISNHLYFYWYRQILGQKVEFLVSFYNNEISEKSEIFDDQFSVERPDGSNFTLKIRSTKLEDSAMYFCASRPLVAKNIQYFGAGTRLSVL.

The J gene is TRBJ1-4, the V gene TRBV13, with D possibly matching TRBD1 (6 bases). V dropped 6 bases and J dropped 0 bases, with 11 bases sitting between them. From germline, CDR1 is PRHDT and CDR2 FYEKMQ (reference sequence). The CDR3 has 15 residues. The CDR3 DNA follows: TGTGCCAGCAGACTTAGGACAGCAACTAATGAAAAACTGTTTTTT. Protein: CASRLRTATNEKLFF.

The chain links TRBV6-5 to TRBJ2-2; 7 bases match TRBD1. CDR3 length equals 15 residues. After removal of 4 bases from V and 2 bases from J, the junction contained 4 bases not matched to a gene. Per germline, CDR1 MNHEY and CDR2 SVGAGI. The CDR3 nucleotides are TGTGCCAGCAGTTTAAACAGGGGAAACACCGGGGAGCTGTTTTTT. Translated: CASSLNRGNTGELFF.

Worth noting for this clone: The junction departs from germline at one end; a sequencing error may be responsible. Other DNA variants within this sample encode the same CDR3. The chain links TRBV5-1 to TRBJ1-1, with 9 bases lining up with TRBD1. In germline, CDR1 is SGHRS, CDR2 YFSETQ. The CDR3 covers 16 residues. CDR3 residues: CASSPEGTGMNTEAFF. CDR3 DNA sequence: TGCGCCAGCAGCCCAGAGGGGACAGGGATGAACACCGAAGCTTTCTTT.